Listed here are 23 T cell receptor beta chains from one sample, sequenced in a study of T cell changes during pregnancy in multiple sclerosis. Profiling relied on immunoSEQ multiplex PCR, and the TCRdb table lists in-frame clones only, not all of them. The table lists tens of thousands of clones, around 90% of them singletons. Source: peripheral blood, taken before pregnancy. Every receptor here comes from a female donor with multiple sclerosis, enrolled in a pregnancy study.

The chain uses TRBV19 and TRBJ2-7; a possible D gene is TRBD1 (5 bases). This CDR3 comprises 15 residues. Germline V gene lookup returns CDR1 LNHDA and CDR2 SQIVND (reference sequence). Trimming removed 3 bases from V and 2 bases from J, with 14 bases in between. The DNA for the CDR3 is TGTGCCAGTAGTATCGGCGACAGTTCACCCTACGAGCAGTACTTC. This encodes CASSIGDSSPYEQYF.

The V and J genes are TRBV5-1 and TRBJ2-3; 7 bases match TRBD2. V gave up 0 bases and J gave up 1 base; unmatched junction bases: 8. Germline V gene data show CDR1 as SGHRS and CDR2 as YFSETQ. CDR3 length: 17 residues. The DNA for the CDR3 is TGCGCCAGCAGCTTGGGTGGCGGCGGGGGAGGCACAGATACGCAGTATTTT. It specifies CASSLGGGGGGTDTQYF.

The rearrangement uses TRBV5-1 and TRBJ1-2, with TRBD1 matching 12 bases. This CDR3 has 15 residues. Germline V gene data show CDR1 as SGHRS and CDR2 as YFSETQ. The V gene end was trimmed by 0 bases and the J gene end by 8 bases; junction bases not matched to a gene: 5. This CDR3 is CASSLEGQGAGGYTF. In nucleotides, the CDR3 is TGCGCCAGCAGCTTGGAGGGACAGGGGGCAGGGGGCTACACCTTC.

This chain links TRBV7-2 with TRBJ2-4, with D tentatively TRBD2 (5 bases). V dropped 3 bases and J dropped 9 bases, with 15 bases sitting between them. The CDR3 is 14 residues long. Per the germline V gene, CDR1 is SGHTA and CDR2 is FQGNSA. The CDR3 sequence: CASSFEGRLGIQYF. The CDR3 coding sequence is TGTGCCAGCAGCTTCGAGGGTCGCCTTGGCATTCAGTACTTC.

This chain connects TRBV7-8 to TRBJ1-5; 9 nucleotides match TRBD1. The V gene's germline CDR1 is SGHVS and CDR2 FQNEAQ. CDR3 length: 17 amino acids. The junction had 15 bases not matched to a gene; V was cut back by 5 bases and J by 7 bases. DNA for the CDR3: TGTGCCAGCAGCCGACAGGGGGTGGGGGCAGGCGGACAGCCCCAGCATTTT. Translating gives CASSRQGVGAGGQPQHF. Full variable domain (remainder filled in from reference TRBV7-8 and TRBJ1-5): GAGVSQSPRYKVAKRGQDVALRCDPISGHVSLFWYQQALGQGPEFLTYFQNEAQLDKSGLPSDRFFAERPEGSVSTLKIQRTQQEDSAVYLCASSRQGVGAGGQPQHFGDGTRLSIL.

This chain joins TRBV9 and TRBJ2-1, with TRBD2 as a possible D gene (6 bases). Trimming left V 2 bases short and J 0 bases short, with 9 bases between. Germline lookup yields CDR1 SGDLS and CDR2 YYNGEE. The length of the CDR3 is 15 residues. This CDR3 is CASSVSGYSYNEQFF. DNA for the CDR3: TGTGCCAGCAGCGTTAGCGGATACTCCTACAATGAGCAGTTCTTC. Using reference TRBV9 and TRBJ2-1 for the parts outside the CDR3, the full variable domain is DSGVTQTPKHLITATGQRVTLRCSPRSGDLSVYWYQQSLDQGLQFLIQYYNGEERAKGNILERFSAQQFPDLHSELNLSSLELGDSALYFCASSVSGYSYNEQFFGPGTRLTVL.

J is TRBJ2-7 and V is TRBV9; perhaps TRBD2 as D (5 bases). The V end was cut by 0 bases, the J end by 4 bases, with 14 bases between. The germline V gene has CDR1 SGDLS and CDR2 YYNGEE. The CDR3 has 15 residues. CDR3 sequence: CASSVDQTTPYEQYF. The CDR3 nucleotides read TGTGCCAGCAGCGTAGACCAGACTACCCCTTACGAGCAGTACTTC.

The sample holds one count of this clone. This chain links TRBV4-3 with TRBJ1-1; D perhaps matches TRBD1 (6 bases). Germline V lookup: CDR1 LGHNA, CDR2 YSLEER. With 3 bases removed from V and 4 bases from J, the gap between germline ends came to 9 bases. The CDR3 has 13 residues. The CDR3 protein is CASSHTQGTEAFF. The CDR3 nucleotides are TGCGCCAGCAGCCATACACAGGGCACTGAAGCTTTCTTT.

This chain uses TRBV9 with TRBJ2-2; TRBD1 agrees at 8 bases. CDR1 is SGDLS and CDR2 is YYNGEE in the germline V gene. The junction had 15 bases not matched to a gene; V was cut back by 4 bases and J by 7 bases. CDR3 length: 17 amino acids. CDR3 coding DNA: TGTGCCAGCAGCTCGGACAGGGAGAGCTGGGTTAACGGGGAGCTGTTTTTT. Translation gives CASSSDRESWVNGELFF.

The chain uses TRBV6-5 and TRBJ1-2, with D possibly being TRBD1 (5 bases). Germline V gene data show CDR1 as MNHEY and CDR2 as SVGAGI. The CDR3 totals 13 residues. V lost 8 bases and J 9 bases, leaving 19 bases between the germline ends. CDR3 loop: CASGGSGLFSYTF. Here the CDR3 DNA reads TGTGCCAGCGGGGGGTCGGGACTTTTCAGCTACACCTTC.

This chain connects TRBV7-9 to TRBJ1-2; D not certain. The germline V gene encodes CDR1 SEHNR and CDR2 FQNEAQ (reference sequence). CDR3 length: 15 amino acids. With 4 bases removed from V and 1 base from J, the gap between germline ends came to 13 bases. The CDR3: CASSSLPGSNYGYTF. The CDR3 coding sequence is TGTGCCAGCAGCTCTCTTCCGGGGAGTAACTATGGCTACACCTTC.

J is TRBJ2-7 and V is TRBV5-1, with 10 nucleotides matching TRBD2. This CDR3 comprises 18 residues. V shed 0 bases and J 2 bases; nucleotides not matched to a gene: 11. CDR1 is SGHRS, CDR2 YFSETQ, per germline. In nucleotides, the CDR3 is TGCGCCAGCAGCTTGGCCGATCTAGCGGGGGACTCCACCTACGAGCAGTACTTC. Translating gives CASSLADLAGDSTYEQYF.

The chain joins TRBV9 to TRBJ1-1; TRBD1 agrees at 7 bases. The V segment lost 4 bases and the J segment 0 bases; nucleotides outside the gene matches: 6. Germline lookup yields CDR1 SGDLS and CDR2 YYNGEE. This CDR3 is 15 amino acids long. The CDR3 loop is CASSSEDRMNTEAFF. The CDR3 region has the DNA TGTGCCAGCAGCTCCGAGGACAGGATGAACACTGAAGCTTTCTTT.

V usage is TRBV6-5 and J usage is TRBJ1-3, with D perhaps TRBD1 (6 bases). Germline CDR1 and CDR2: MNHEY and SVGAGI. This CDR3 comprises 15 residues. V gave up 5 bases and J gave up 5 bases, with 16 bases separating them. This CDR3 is CASSGPGQNRNTIYF. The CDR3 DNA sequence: TGTGCCAGCAGTGGTCCCGGACAGAATCGAAACACCATATATTTT.

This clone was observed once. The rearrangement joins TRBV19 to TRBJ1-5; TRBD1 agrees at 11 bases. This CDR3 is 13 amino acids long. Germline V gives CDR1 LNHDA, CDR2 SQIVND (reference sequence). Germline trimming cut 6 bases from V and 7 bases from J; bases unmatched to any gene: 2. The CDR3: CASSRTGGQPQHF. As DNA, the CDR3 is TGTGCCAGTAGCCGGACAGGGGGCCAGCCCCAGCATTTT.

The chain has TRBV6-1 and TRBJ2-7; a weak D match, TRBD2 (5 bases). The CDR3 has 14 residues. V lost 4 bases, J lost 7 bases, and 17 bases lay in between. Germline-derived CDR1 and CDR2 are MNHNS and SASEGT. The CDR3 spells CASSVWTDRKEQYF. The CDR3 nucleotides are TGTGCCAGCAGTGTCTGGACTGATCGAAAAGAGCAGTACTTC.

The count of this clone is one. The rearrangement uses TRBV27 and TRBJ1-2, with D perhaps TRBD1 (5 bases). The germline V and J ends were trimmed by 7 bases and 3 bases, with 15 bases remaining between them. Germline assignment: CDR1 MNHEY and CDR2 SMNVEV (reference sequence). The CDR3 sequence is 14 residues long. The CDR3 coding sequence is TGTGCCAGCACTAGAACCGGGGGACACTATGGCTACACCTTC. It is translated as CASTRTGGHYGYTF.

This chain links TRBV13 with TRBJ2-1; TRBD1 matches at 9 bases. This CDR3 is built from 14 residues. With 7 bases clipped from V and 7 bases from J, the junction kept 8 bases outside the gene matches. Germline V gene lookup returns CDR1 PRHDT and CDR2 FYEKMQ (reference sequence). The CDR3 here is CASTPDRGRNEQFF. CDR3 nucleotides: TGTGCCAGCACCCCGGACAGGGGTAGAAATGAGCAGTTCTTC.

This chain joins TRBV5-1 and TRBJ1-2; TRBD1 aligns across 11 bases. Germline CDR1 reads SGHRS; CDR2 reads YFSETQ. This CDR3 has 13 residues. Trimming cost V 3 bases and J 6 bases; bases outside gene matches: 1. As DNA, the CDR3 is TGCGCCAGCAGCTGGACAGGGGGCGATGGCTACACCTTC. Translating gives CASSWTGGDGYTF.

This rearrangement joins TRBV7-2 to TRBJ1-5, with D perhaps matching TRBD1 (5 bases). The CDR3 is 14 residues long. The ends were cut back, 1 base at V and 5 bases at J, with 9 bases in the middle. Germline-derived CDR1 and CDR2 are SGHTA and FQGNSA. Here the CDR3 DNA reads TGTGCCAGCAGCTTAGTTTGGGGCGATCAGCCCCAGCATTTT. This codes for CASSLVWGDQPQHF.

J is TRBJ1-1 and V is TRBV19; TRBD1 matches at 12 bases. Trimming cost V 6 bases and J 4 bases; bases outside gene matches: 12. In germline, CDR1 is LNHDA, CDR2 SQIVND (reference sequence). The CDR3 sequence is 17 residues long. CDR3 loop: CASSRARDRGPGTEAFF. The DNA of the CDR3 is TGTGCCAGTAGCCGAGCTCGGGACAGGGGGCCTGGCACTGAAGCTTTCTTT.

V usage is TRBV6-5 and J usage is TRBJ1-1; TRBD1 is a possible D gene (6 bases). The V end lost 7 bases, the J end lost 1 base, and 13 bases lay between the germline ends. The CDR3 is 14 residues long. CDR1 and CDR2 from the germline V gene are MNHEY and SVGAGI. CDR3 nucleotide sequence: TGTGCCAGCATCTCCGGACAGCGGAACACTGAAGCTTTCTTT. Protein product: CASISGQRNTEAFF.

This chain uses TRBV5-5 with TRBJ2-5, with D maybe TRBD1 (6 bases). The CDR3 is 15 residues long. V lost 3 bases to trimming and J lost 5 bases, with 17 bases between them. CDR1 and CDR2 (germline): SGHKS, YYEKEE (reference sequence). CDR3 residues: CASSSGDGWEETQYF. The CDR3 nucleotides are TGTGCCAGCAGCTCAGGGGACGGGTGGGAGGAGACCCAGTACTTC.